One TCR beta chain is described in this entry. The antigen it binds to is not known. No much larger clone exists at a distance of one base, and base qualities are not known. TCR CDR3 regions were amplified from genomic DNA by multiplex PCR using the deep immunoSEQ assay. Genomic DNA extracted from each cell subset was distributed evenly over all wells of several immunoSEQ 96-well plates, and each plate served as one replicate. For sorted subsets, each replicate PCR was loaded with about 0.2 ug genomic DNA, equivalent to 30,000 or so T cell genomes. Purified libraries were measured with a Qubit 3.0 fluorometer, size-checked on a Bioanalyzer 2100, and measured again with the KAPA Library Quantification kit. A separate single-read 150-cycle Illumina NextSeq 550 flow cell was used to sequence each immunoSEQ 96-well plate. For the original study's pipeline: Because the immunoSEQ output included only junctional sequences and no quality scores, the filtering could not be the same as the filtering used for full-length reads. To assign V/J genes and CDR3, sequences were annotated using PyIR, a Python wrapper for IgBLAST v1.9, with IMGT germline references. Reads were filtered out if the reads had weak V/J assignments (E-value above 1e-6), no CDR3, stop codons, out-of-frame junctions, or ambiguous translated residues. A V3J clonotype was defined by an identical inferred V gene, J gene, and CDR3 amino acid sequence. Percentage overlap between repertoires was calculated by dividing the number of shared unique clonotypes by the size of the smaller repertoire. Three approaches were used to assess repertoire richness: RTK rarefaction, the Chao1 estimator, and Recon v2.1 estimates of unobserved clonotypes. OLGA was used to compute generation probabilities for all TCRbeta clonotypes that the gDNA method yielded from a few donors. The source is immuneACCESS, and TCRdb retained only in-frame sequences with V and J called. Part of the clones is not carried over; for the studies checked, unresolved V genes explain less than half of this, and the remainder is unexplained. V, J and clone size derive from that table, while D and trimming were established from the DNA sequence. A total of roughly 2.5 million clones appear in this sample, approximately 90% of them only once. The ten most abundant clones make up more than 0.12% of the sample.

The sample originates from a study of shared clonotypes between healthy human individuals (dated by TCRdb to 2020 to 2021). For the wider study: The cohort included three men and a couple of women between 18 and 49 years of age. For each donor, CD4 naive and CD4 memory were each given three plates, CD8 naive was given two plates, and CD8 memory was given one plate. To estimate repertoire size and how much clonotypes are shared between individuals, the study performed deep sequencing of blood TCR repertoires from 4 to 6 healthy adults. To increase sequencing depth and limit assay-specific biases, different laboratories used diverse techniques to prepare libraries and sequence TCR repertoires. Per donor, leukapheresis produced somewhere between about 0.8 and 9 billion PBMCs.

What the research found in general, with its limitations: Larger estimated clonotype richness was generally found for naive subsets than for memory subsets. Sampling was limited to blood, and TCR repertoires in tissue likely differ from TCR repertoires in blood. Based on pairwise subsampling, the degree of clonotype sharing among donors was expected to be affected by sequencing depth. Incomplete sequencing was indicated by rarefaction of sorted-subset datasets, despite the large sequencing depth. The small number of donors limited the genetic and exposure-history diversity represented. Across a few donors, approximately 4.9% of naive CD4, 3% to 3.5% of naive CD8, 2% to 2.5% of memory CD4, and approximately 0.42% of memory CD8 clonotypes were shared. Compared with non-shared clonotypes, clonotypes shared by all four sorted-subset donors had higher generation probabilities.

The donors were healthy, HIV-negative adults with no recently reported acute infections or vaccinations. Only Caucasian adults living in Nashville, Tennessee, USA were represented among the donors. CD4+ T cells were enriched through magnetic negative selection, after which naive cells were positively selected on CD45RA and the remaining negative fraction served as the memory subset. After blood collection by leukapheresis, PBMCs were isolated using Ficoll-Histopaque density gradient centrifugation and then cryopreserved in the vapor phase of liquid nitrogen. Purity and quantity of every magnetically sorted T cell population were checked by analytical flow cytometry. Genomic DNA was isolated from each sorted fraction and quantified by UV absorbance on a Nanodrop 2000c. The sample was naive CD4+ T cells sorted from blood. The cell subset or site label on this specimen signifies: CD45RA+ positively selected. This receptor was obtained from a man aged 18 to 29 in good health.

The base sequence is TGTGCCAGCAGTGATCCCTACATAGGCTCCTACGAGCAGTACTTC. Its amino acids are CASSDPYIGSYEQYF. The V gene is TRBV6-1 and the J gene is TRBJ2-5; no D gene is confidently identified. The last part of the DNA fits TRBJ2-7 better; the J call may be wrong. From its cysteine to its phenylalanine, the CDR3 spans 15 amino acids. Only the CDR3 DNA is retained, 45 bases long and in frame from the first base. CDR1 and CDR2, per the germline V gene, are MNHNS and SASEGT.